Presented here are 10 T cell receptor beta chains from one specimen sequenced in a study of blood T cell repertoires in COVID-19. Sequencing was performed with immunoSEQ multiplex PCR; in TCRdb, only in-frame clones are kept and a portion is missing. The sample includes some 75,000 clones, approximately 86% seen only once; the top ten take approximately 6.3%. Sequenced: peripheral blood. All receptors come from a man older than 75 with COVID-19, enrolled during active disease.

In nucleotides, the CDR3 is TGCGCCAGCAGCCAAACCGGGACACAACAAGAGACCCAGTACTTC. Translating gives CASSQTGTQQETQYF. The J gene is TRBJ2-5, the V gene TRBV4-1; possibly TRBD1 for D (6 bases). Germline values: CDR1 MGHRA, CDR2 YSYEKL. The CDR3 runs 15 residues. V gave up 2 bases and J gave up 2 bases, with 12 bases separating them.

The V gene is TRBV11-2, the J gene TRBJ1-5; D is uncertain. Germline values: CDR1 SGHAT, CDR2 FQNNGV. Trimming shortened V by 3 bases and J by 4 bases, and 7 bases separated the two germline ends. The CDR3 extends over 13 amino acids. The CDR3 coding sequence is TGTGCCAGCAGCTTGTCAGAAAATCAGCCCCAGCATTTT. Protein product: CASSLSENQPQHF.

This clone was recorded only once. The J gene is TRBJ2-1, the V gene TRBV7-7, with D possibly TRBD1 on 5 matching bases. V was trimmed by 1 base and J by 0 bases, leaving 13 bases between them. Germline V gives CDR1 SSHAT, CDR2 FNYEAQ (reference sequence). This CDR3 has 17 amino acids. CDR3 residues: CASSLGAGPSSYNEQFF. CDR3 in DNA: TGTGCCAGCAGCTTAGGGGCAGGGCCCAGCTCCTACAATGAGCAGTTCTTC.

V gene TRBV7-3 combines with J gene TRBJ2-1; 7 nucleotides align to TRBD1. The CDR3 extends over 15 amino acids. In germline, CDR1 is SGHTA, CDR2 FQGTGA. J was trimmed by 8 bases and V by 5 bases; bases with no gene match: 12. In DNA, the CDR3 is TGTGCCAGCAGCCTAAGGGGGCCTAAGAGCGATGAGCAGTTCTTC. Residues: CASSLRGPKSDEQFF. The full variable domain, in which reference TRBV7-3 and TRBJ2-1 provide the parts outside the CDR3, is GAGVSQTPSNKVTEKGKYVELRCDPISGHTALYWYRQSLGQGPEFLIYFQGTGAADDSGLPNDRFFAVRPEGSVSTLKIQRTERGDSAVYLCASSLRGPKSDEQFFGPGTRLTVL.

The chain joins TRBV24-1 to TRBJ2-1, with a possible D match to TRBD1 (6 bases). Trimming pared 1 base from V and 2 bases from J, leaving 11 bases between. This CDR3 has 16 amino acids. The germline CDR1 and CDR2 sequences are KGHDR and SFDVKD. CDR3 sequence: CATSDFVGGTYNEQFF. CDR3 nucleotide sequence: TGTGCCACCAGTGATTTCGTAGGGGGTACCTACAATGAGCAGTTCTTC.

V gene TRBV19 combines with J gene TRBJ1-1; maybe TRBD1 (6 bases). Germline V gene data show CDR1 as LNHDA and CDR2 as SQIVND (reference sequence). The CDR3 loop spans 15 amino acids. V was pared by 6 bases and J by 0 bases, with 14 bases between. CDR3 region: CASRETGKLNTEAFF. CDR3 nucleotide sequence: TGTGCCAGTAGGGAGACAGGAAAACTGAACACTGAAGCTTTCTTT.

This rearrangement joins TRBV28 to TRBJ1-5; D uncertain. There are 16 residues in the CDR3. Trimming stripped 2 bases from V and 0 bases from J, with 11 bases between. Germline CDR1 reads MDHEN; CDR2 reads SYDVKM. CDR3 region: CASSLGPGISNQPQHF. The CDR3 coding sequence is TGTGCCAGCAGTTTAGGGCCAGGAATTAGCAATCAGCCCCAGCATTTT.

The chain joins TRBV25-1 to TRBJ2-1, with 7 bases that match TRBD1. Germline assignment: CDR1 MGHDK and CDR2 SYGVNS. The CDR3 consists of 14 residues. Unmatched junction bases numbered 8, after V lost 6 bases and J lost 6 bases. CDR3 coding DNA: TGTGCCAGCAGACTAGGGGGCAATTTCAATGAGCAGTTCTTC. Protein product: CASRLGGNFNEQFF.

J is TRBJ1-4 and V is TRBV7-2, with 9 bases lining up with TRBD1. J was trimmed by 7 bases and V by 5 bases; bases with no gene match: 8. The CDR3 sequence is 15 residues long. Per the germline V gene, CDR1 is SGHTA and CDR2 is FQGNSA. CDR3 sequence: CASSRAGTGSEKLFF. CDR3 bases: TGTGCCAGCAGCCGCGCCGGGACAGGGAGTGAAAAACTGTTTTTT.

In this sample, this clone turned up once. The genes are TRBV5-1 and TRBJ2-1; D not resolved. This CDR3 has 15 amino acids. The germline V gene encodes CDR1 SGHRS and CDR2 YFSETQ. V gave up 0 bases and J gave up 0 bases, with 7 bases separating them. The CDR3 protein is CASSLAPSSYNEQFF. The CDR3 bases are TGCGCCAGCAGCTTGGCGCCGAGCTCCTACAATGAGCAGTTCTTC.